These 26 T cell receptor beta chains came from one sample sequenced in a study of identical twins. TCRdb passed the 5' RACE reads through MiXCR, listing each CDR3 protein once. The sample includes more than 650,000 distinct CDR3 sequences, around 6% of them seen just once. The sample was naive T cells sorted from blood. The receptors derive from a man between 18 and 29 years old in good health.

In its sample, this clonotype was seen many times. The rearrangement links TRBV10-2 to TRBJ2-7; tentatively, D is TRBD1 (5 bases). The CDR3 is made up of 13 amino acids. Germline V lookup: CDR1 WSHSY, CDR2 SAAADI. V dropped 7 bases and J dropped 0 bases, with 10 bases sitting between them. CDR3 DNA: TGCGCCAGCATCGACAGTCTCTCCTACGAGCAGTACGTC. This codes for CASIDSLSYEQYV.

This chain's CDR3 is CASSRRPRGNEQYF. DNA of the CDR3: TGCGCCAGCAGTCGCCGACCCCGGGGGAACGAGCAGTACTTC. The chain recombines TRBV23-1 with TRBJ2-7, with D perhaps TRBD2 (6 bases). TRBV23-1 is an ORF, and what it does is uncertain. V shed 4 bases and J shed 5 bases, with 15 bases lying between them. The CDR3 loop spans 14 amino acids.

This clonotype has just a few counts. The V gene is TRBV9, the J gene TRBJ2-2, with 7 bases identical to TRBD1. The CDR3 consists of 15 residues. J lost 3 bases, V lost 5 bases, and 7 bases had no gene match. Germline loops: CDR1 SGDLS, CDR2 YYNGEE. The CDR3 loop is CASRDRDPDTGELFF. For the CDR3, the DNA is TGTGCCAGCAGAGACAGGGACCCGGACACCGGGGAGCTGTTTTTT.

This clonotype was detected a few times. This chain uses TRBV20-1 with TRBJ1-1, with TRBD1 as a possible D gene (6 bases). The CDR3 runs 14 residues. With 6 bases removed from V and 4 bases from J, the gap between germline ends came to 18 bases. Looked up from germline, CDR1 is DFQATT and CDR2 is SNEGSKA (reference sequence). The CDR3 nucleotides read TGCAGTGCCCCGTCCCGGGGGGCGGGCACTGAAGCTTTCTTT. Translated: CSAPSRGAGTEAFF.

This clonotype occurred a few times. The CDR3 nucleotides read TGTGCCAGCAGTGGTCGGGGAGGAGGCAATCAGCCCCAGCATTTT. As protein: CASSGRGGGNQPQHF. The chain has TRBV6-1 and TRBJ1-5; no firm D call. The germline CDR1 and CDR2 sequences are MNHNS and SASEGT. There are 15 residues in the CDR3. The V gene lost 4 bases and the J gene lost 2 bases, with 12 bases spanning the gap.

V and J are TRBV9 and TRBJ1-2, with TRBD1 identical over 10 bases. The ends lost 4 bases at V and 2 bases at J; junction bases unmatched: 8. The CDR3 consists of 16 residues. Germline CDR1 SGDLS, CDR2 YYNGEE. The CDR3: CASSSSPGQGNYGYTF. CDR3 coding DNA: TGTGCCAGCAGCTCCAGCCCGGGACAGGGGAACTATGGCTACACCTTC. Supplemented by reference TRBV9 and TRBJ1-2, the full variable domain reads DSGVTQTPKHLITATGQRVTLRCSPRSGDLSVYWYQQSLDQGLQFLIQYYNGEERAKGNILERFSAQQFPDLHSELNLSSLELGDSALYFCASSSSPGQGNYGYTFGSGTRLTVV.

This chain uses TRBV15 with TRBJ1-6; no reliable D call. CDR3 size: 13 residues. Germline CDR1 LNHNV, CDR2 YYDKDF (reference sequence). Trimming cost V 1 base and J 7 bases, with 5 bases left between them. Written as DNA, the CDR3 is TGTGCCACCAGCAGAGCTCTGAATTCACCCCTCCACTTT. This gives the protein CATSRALNSPLHF.

This clonotype has ten or more counts. As DNA, the CDR3 is TGTGCCAGCAGAACTCTCTCGCCAAGGAACTATGGCTACACCTTC. Translating gives CASRTLSPRNYGYTF. V gene TRBV6-1 combines with J gene TRBJ1-2; D ambiguous. The length of the CDR3 is 15 residues. Trimming shortened V by 6 bases and J by 2 bases, and 16 bases separated the two germline ends. Germline V gives CDR1 MNHNS, CDR2 SASEGT.

Many counts were recorded for this clonotype. The CDR3 here is CASSSRTEYNEQFF. In DNA, the CDR3 is TGTGCCAGCAGCTCTAGGACAGAGTACAATGAGCAGTTCTTC. V and J are TRBV7-9 and TRBJ2-1; a weak D match, TRBD1 (6 bases). The CDR3 totals 14 residues. Germline V gene sequence: CDR1 SEHNR, CDR2 FQNEAQ (reference sequence). Deletions cut 4 bases from V and 4 bases from J, with 11 bases between. Complete variable domain (other parts from reference TRBV7-9 and TRBJ2-1): DTGVSQNPRHKITKRGQNVTFRCDPISEHNRLYWYRQTLGQGPEFLTYFQNEAQLEKSRLLSDRFSAERPKGSFSTLEIQRTEQGDSAMYLCASSSRTEYNEQFFGPGTRLTVL.

This clonotype occurred a few times. This chain connects TRBV4-3 to TRBJ1-3; D remains ambiguous. CDR3 length: 15 amino acids. CDR1 is LGHNA and CDR2 is YSLEER in the germline V gene. V shed 4 bases and J shed 0 bases, with 10 bases lying between them. In DNA, the CDR3 is TGCGCCAGCAGCCCCTTCCCGAGCTCTGGAAACACCATATATTTT. Its translation is CASSPFPSSGNTIYF.

This clonotype was recorded many times. CDR3 sequence (DNA): TGTGCCAGCAGGCGGGGCGCCTACAATGAGCAGTTCTTC. It codes for CASRRGAYNEQFF. The chain recombines TRBV11-2 with TRBJ2-1; weak D call: TRBD2 (6 bases). Germline CDR1 is SGHAT and CDR2 is FQNNGV. V was trimmed by 6 bases and J by 2 bases, leaving 8 bases between them. The CDR3 is 13 amino acids.

This clonotype was detected a few times. This chain links TRBV7-2 with TRBJ1-5; possibly TRBD1 for D (5 bases). Looked up from germline, CDR1 is SGHTA and CDR2 is FQGNSA. The CDR3 runs to 15 residues. Deletions cut 2 bases from V and 0 bases from J, with 8 bases between. CDR3 amino acids: CASSLMTDSNQPQHF. CDR3 bases: TGTGCCAGCAGCTTAATGACAGATAGCAATCAGCCCCAGCATTTT. Together with reference TRBV7-2 and TRBJ1-5, the CDR3 gives the full variable domain: GAGVSQSPSNKVTEKGKDVELRCDPISGHTALYWYRQSLGQGLEFLIYFQGNSAPDKSGLPSDRFSAERTGGSVSTLTIQRTQQEDSAVYLCASSLMTDSNQPQHFGDGTRLSIL.

This clonotype has at least ten counts. The V call is TRBV5-1, the J call TRBJ2-1; 9 nucleotides match TRBD2. V was pared by 0 bases and J by 0 bases, with 13 bases of the junction left unmatched. The CDR3 sequence is 20 residues long. CDR1 and CDR2 from the germline V gene are SGHRS and YFSETQ. The CDR3 here is CASSLGLAGRPKFSYNEQFF. In nucleotides, the CDR3 is TGCGCCAGCAGCTTGGGGCTAGCGGGGCGGCCCAAATTCTCCTACAATGAGCAGTTCTTC. Based on the CDR3 plus reference TRBV5-1 and TRBJ2-1, the full variable domain is KAGVTQTPRYLIKTRGQQVTLSCSPISGHRSVSWYQQTPGQGLQFLFEYFSETQRNKGNFPGRFSGRQFSNSRSEMNVSTLELGDSALYLCASSLGLAGRPKFSYNEQFFGPGTRLTVL.

The sample holds many counts of this clonotype. This chain joins TRBV6-1 and TRBJ1-6; 8 nucleotides match TRBD1. Germline CDR1 reads MNHNS; CDR2 reads SASEGT. J was trimmed by 10 bases and V by 2 bases; bases with no gene match: 7. The length of the CDR3 is 15 residues. This chain's CDR3 is CASSENQGAESPLHF. DNA for the CDR3: TGTGCCAGCAGTGAAAATCAGGGGGCGGAATCACCCCTCCACTTT.

This clonotype was observed many times. CDR3 nucleotides: TGCAGCGTTCTCCCCGGCTACACCTTC. This codes for CSVLPGYTF. This rearrangement joins TRBV29-1 to TRBJ1-2; D is undetermined. From germline, CDR1 is SQVTM and CDR2 ANQGSEA. Trimming cost V 5 bases and J 8 bases, with 6 bases left between them. The length of the CDR3 is 9 residues.

This clonotype came up a few times. The genes are TRBV13 and TRBJ2-7; 10 bases map to TRBD2. CDR1 and CDR2 from the germline V gene are PRHDT and FYEKMQ (reference sequence). The trim removed 2 bases at V and 6 bases at J, leaving 4 bases unmatched. The CDR3 has 14 amino acids. CDR3 sequence: CASSLLAGAPEQYF. CDR3 sequence (DNA): TGTGCCAGCAGCTTACTAGCGGGAGCTCCCGAGCAGTACTTC.

This clonotype was counted between two and nine times. The chain has TRBV29-1 and TRBJ2-7; 11 bases map to TRBD1. The germline V gene encodes CDR1 SQVTM and CDR2 ANQGSEA. V trimming: 6 bases; J trimming: 0 bases; junction bases outside the gene matches: 19. This CDR3 has 19 residues. The CDR3 sequence is CSVAGTGGDSGSGSYEQYV. DNA of the CDR3: TGCAGCGTCGCAGGGACAGGGGGTGATAGCGGGTCGGGCTCCTACGAGCAGTACGTC.

At least ten counts were recorded for this clonotype. The CDR3 DNA reads TGTGCCAGCAGCTTAAATCTAGCGGGAGACCTGGGGCAGTTCTTC. Translation: CASSLNLAGDLGQFF. V is TRBV7-8 and J is TRBJ2-1, with 10 bases identical to TRBD2. The germline V gene has CDR1 SGHVS and CDR2 FQNEAQ. The V and J ends lost 2 bases and 12 bases, in that order; junction bases with no gene match: 10. The CDR3 is 15 residues long.

Here the CDR3 DNA reads TGTGCCAGCAGAAAACAGGGAGGAACCCACGAGCAGTACTTC. It codes for CASRKQGGTHEQYF. The chain is built from TRBV6-1 and TRBJ2-7; the D gene could be TRBD1 or TRBD2 (6 bases each). The CDR3 runs 14 residues. Trimming took 6 bases from V and 5 from J, leaving 17 bases between them. CDR1 and CDR2 from the germline V gene are MNHNS and SASEGT.

There are a few counts of this clonotype. J is TRBJ2-1 and V is TRBV4-3, with D maybe TRBD2 (6 bases). V lost 4 bases and J 4 bases, leaving 23 bases between the germline ends. The CDR3 has 18 residues. Looked up from germline, CDR1 is LGHNA and CDR2 is YSLEER. The CDR3 is CASSRSQGLGGSYNEQFF. The DNA of the CDR3 is TGCGCCAGCAGCCGGAGTCAAGGGCTGGGAGGTTCGTACAATGAGCAGTTCTTC.

This clonotype was counted ten times or more. The genes are TRBV6-5 and TRBJ2-7; D is ambiguous. The length of the CDR3 is 15 residues. Germline V lookup: CDR1 MNHEY, CDR2 SVGAGI. V lost 0 bases, J lost 2 bases, and 11 bases lay in between. CDR3 in DNA: TGTGCCAGCAGTTACTCGGTGACTGGTGCCTACGAGCAGTACTTC. Translation: CASSYSVTGAYEQYF.

This clonotype appeared a few times. The chain uses TRBV18 and TRBJ2-7; 7 bases are shared with TRBD1. Unmatched junction bases numbered 7, after V lost 3 bases and J lost 2 bases. This CDR3 is built from 15 residues. Germline loops: CDR1 KGHSH, CDR2 LQKENI. CDR3 residues: CASSPKTGTAYEQYF. The CDR3, as DNA: TGTGCCAGCTCACCTAAAACCGGGACAGCCTACGAGCAGTACTTC.

The sample holds many counts of this clonotype. This chain uses TRBV12-3 or TRBV12-4 with TRBJ1-1; a possible D gene is TRBD1 (5 bases). The CDR3 is made up of 14 amino acids. Trimming shortened V by 6 bases and J by 8 bases, and 19 bases separated the two germline ends. Here the CDR3 DNA reads TGTGCCAGCAGCCAAAAAAGGGGCGGGACGGAAGCTTTCTTT. Translated, it gives CASSQKRGGTEAFF.

This clonotype was seen at least ten times. The V call is TRBV12-3 or TRBV12-4, the J call TRBJ2-1; TRBD1 agrees at 7 bases. The CDR3 spans 11 residues. The V and J ends lost 6 bases and 14 bases, in that order; junction bases with no gene match: 7. The CDR3 region is CASRSGQDKFF. CDR3 nucleotide sequence: TGTGCCAGCAGATCCGGACAGGACAAGTTCTTC.

This clonotype showed up many times. The rearrangement links TRBV5-5 to TRBJ1-1, with 7 bases lining up with TRBD1. V lost 4 bases, J lost 1 base, and 4 bases stayed unmatched. The CDR3 runs to 14 residues. CDR1 is SGHKS and CDR2 is YYEKEE in the germline V gene (reference sequence). This CDR3 is CASSEGTANTEAFF. The CDR3 DNA follows: TGTGCCAGCAGCGAAGGGACAGCGAACACTGAAGCTTTCTTT.

This clonotype was seen a handful of times. The chain joins TRBV24-1 to TRBJ2-1; TRBD2 matches at 11 bases. The junction had 8 bases not matched to a gene; V was cut back by 4 bases and J by 7 bases. The CDR3 has 16 amino acids. Germline-derived CDR1 and CDR2 are KGHDR and SFDVKD. The CDR3 region is CATSDPGLAGMNEQFF. The CDR3 nucleotides read TGTGCCACCAGTGACCCCGGACTAGCGGGTATGAATGAGCAGTTCTTC.